This entry concerns a single T cell receptor beta chain. The antigen remains undetermined. The data were taken from a study of Ad26.COV2.S vaccination and SARS-CoV-2 variants. In the study overall: The donor participated in the COV1001 trial, in its Ad26.COV2.S arm. Intramuscular Ad26.COV2.S at 5x10^10 or 1x10^11 viral particles.

Study-wide results and caveats: Responses of T cells in total may have been underestimated by the TCR breadth and depth analyses.

Generated by immunoSEQ multiplex PCR, the TCRdb table keeps only in-frame clones and is missing some. The repertoire holds more than 350,000 clones, 80% to 95% seen once, with 9.5% to 15% in the top ten. Treatment: 15 to 20 received Ad26.COV2.S at low or high dose, single or two shots; about 5 received placebo; per-sample allocation not given. Samples analyzed were those drawn on day 63 after the first vaccine or placebo injection. The donor was a Boston adult aged 18-55 years. This clonotype originated in a person aged 18-60 years who received the Ad26.COV2.S COVID-19 vaccine or a placebo. The specimen comprised peripheral blood, sampled in a trial of Ad26.COV2.S vaccine versus placebo.

The DNA for the CDR3 is TGTGCCAGCAGCCAACGGACAGCTTACAATGAGCAGTTCTTC. Its translation: CASSQRTAYNEQFF. The J gene is TRBJ2-1, the V gene TRBV3-1 (or the pseudogene TRBV3-2); D might be TRBD1 (6 bases). V lost 2 bases and J 4 bases, leaving 9 bases between the germline ends. This CDR3 region has 14 residues. Germline CDR1 reads LGHDT; CDR2 reads YNNKEL (reference sequence).